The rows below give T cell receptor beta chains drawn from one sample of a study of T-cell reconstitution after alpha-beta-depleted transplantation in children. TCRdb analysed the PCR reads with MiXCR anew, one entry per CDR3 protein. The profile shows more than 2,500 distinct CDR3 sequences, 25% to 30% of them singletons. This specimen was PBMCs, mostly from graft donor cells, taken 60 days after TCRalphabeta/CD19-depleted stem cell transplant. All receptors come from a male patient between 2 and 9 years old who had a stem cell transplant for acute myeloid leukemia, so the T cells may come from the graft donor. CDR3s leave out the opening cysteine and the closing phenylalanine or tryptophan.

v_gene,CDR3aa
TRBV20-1,SARGYGSGNTIY
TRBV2,ASSEAGLASTEAF
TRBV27,ASSFFTNTGELF
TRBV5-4,ASSHGTLSYNEQF
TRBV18,ASSPGQGYGEQF
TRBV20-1,SASGRAGTDTQY
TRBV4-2,AISPGGENTEAF
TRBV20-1,SARKRQNTEAF
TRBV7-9,ASSLSGYQETQY
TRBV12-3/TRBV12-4,ASSLVGTQY
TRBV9,ASSPSGGGTDNEQF
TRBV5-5,ASSFHMDTQY
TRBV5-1,ASSSRQAPYEQY
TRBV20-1,SARKWTENTEAF
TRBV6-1,ASRETRGTDTQY
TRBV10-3,AIRGQGGSYEQY
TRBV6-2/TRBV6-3,ASRRPGEGKNQPQH
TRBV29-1,SPGTGRGELF
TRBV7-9,ASSGTSGREIPYNEQF
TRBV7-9,ASSLGSGLAKNIQY
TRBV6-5,ASRGDRGKETQY
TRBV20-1,SDRQGGYNEQF
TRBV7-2,ASSLQTGLYNEQF
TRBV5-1,ASSFTGNGYT
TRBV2,ASSAMGKNTEAF
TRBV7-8,ASSFGGGNEKLF
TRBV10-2,ASSDFSWEGRSSYNEQF
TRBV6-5,ASSYAASAGNTIY
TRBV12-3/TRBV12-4,ASSPGLAASYNEQF
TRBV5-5,ASSLEEFFGEQY
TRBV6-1,ASSRAGSGNEQF
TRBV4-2,AIGPPGENTEAF
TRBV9,ASSVAGSEQY
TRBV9,ASSVELDTQY